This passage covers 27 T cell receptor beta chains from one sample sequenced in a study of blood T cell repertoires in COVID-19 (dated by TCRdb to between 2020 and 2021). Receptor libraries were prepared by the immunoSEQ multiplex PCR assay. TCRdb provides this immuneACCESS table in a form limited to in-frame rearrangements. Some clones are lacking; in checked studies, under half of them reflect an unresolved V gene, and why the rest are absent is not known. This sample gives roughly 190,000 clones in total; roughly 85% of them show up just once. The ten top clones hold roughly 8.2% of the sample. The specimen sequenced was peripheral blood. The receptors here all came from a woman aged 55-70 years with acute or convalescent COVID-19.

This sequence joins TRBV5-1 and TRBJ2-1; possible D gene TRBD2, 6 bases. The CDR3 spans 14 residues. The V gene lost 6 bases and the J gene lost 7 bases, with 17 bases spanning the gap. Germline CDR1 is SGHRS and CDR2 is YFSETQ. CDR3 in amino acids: CASTLGASENEQFF. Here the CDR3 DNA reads TGCGCCAGCACCCTAGGGGCTAGCGAGAATGAGCAGTTCTTC.

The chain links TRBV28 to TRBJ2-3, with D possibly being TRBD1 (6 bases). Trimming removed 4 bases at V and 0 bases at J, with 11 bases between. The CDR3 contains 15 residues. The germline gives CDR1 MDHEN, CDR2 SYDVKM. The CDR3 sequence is CASSSRTESTDTQYF. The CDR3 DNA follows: TGTGCCAGCAGTTCCCGGACAGAGAGCACAGATACGCAGTATTTT.

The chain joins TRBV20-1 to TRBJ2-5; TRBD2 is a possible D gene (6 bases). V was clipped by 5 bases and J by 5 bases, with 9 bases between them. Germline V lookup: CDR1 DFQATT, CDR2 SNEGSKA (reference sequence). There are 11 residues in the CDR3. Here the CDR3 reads CSAPGGETQYF. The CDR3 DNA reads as TGCAGTGCTCCCGGAGGGGAGACCCAGTACTTC.

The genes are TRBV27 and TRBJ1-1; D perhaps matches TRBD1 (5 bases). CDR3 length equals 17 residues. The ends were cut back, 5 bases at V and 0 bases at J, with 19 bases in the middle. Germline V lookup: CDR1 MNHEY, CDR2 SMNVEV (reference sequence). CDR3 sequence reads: CASSTGPRSTLNTEAFF. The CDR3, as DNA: TGTGCCAGCAGTACAGGACCGAGGTCGACCCTGAACACTGAAGCTTTCTTT.

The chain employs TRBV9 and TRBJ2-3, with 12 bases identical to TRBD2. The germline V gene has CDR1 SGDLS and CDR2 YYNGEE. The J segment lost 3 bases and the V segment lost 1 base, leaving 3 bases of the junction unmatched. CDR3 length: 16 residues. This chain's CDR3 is CASSVTSGRPTDTQYF. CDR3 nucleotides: TGTGCCAGCAGCGTAACTAGCGGGAGGCCGACAGATACGCAGTATTTT.

The DNA of the CDR3 is TGCGCCAGCAGCCAGGGACTACTTGGGACTAGCGGGAGTAGTGAGCAGTTCTTC. Encoded protein: CASSQGLLGTSGSSEQFF. The chain links TRBV4-1 to TRBJ2-1; 14 bases are a match to TRBD2. The ends lost 3 bases at V and 9 bases at J; junction bases unmatched: 13. The CDR3 has 18 residues. From germline, CDR1 is MGHRA and CDR2 YSYEKL.

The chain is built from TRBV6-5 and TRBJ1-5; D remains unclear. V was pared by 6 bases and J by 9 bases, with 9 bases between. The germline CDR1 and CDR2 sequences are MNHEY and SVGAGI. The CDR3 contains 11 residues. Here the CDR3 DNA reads TGTGCCAGCAGGGCGGAGGGGCCCCAGCATTTT. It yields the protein CASRAEGPQHF.

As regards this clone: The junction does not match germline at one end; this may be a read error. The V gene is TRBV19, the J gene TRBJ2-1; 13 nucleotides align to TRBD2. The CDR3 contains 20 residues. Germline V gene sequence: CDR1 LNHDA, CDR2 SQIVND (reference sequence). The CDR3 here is CASSIGPIGLAGVSYNEQFF. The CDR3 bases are TGTGCCAGTAGCATAGGTCCTATTGGACTAGCGGGAGTTTCCTACAATGAGCAGTTCTTC.

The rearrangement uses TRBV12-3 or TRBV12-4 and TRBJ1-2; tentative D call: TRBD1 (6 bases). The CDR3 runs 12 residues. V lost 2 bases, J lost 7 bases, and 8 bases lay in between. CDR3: CASSLIGGGYTF. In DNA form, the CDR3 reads TGTGCCAGCAGTTTAATAGGGGGTGGCTACACCTTC.

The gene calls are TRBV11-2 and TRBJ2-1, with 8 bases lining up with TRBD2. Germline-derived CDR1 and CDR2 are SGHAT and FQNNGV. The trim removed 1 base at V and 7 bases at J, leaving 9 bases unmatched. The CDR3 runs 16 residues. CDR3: CASSLGGGSGRNEQFF. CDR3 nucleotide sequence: TGTGCCAGCAGCTTAGGTGGCGGGAGCGGGAGAAATGAGCAGTTCTTC.

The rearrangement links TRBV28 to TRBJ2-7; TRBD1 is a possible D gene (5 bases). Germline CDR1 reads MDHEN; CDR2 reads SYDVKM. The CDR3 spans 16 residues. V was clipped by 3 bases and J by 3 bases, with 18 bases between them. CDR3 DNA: TGTGCCAGCAGTTTGCCAGGGTTAGACCCACGCTACGAGCAGTACTTC. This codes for CASSLPGLDPRYEQYF.

As DNA, the CDR3 is TGTGCCAGTAGTACACGGGCGGGACAGCTGGGGGGTACTGAAGCTTTCTTT. Its translation is CASSTRAGQLGGTEAFF. This chain connects TRBV19 to TRBJ1-1; 7 bases map to TRBD1. Germline CDR1 reads LNHDA; CDR2 reads SQIVND (reference sequence). The length of the CDR3 is 17 residues. The J segment lost 5 bases and the V segment lost 4 bases, leaving 16 bases of the junction unmatched.

The CDR3 bases are TGTGCCAGCATCAGGGAGGGTCAAGTGAACACTGAAGCTTTCTTT. It is translated as CASIREGQVNTEAFF. This chain connects TRBV2 to TRBJ1-1; D might be TRBD1 (5 bases). Germline lookup yields CDR1 SNHLY and CDR2 FYNNEI. The CDR3 extends over 15 amino acids. V was shortened by 7 bases and J by 0 bases, with 15 bases between the two germline ends.

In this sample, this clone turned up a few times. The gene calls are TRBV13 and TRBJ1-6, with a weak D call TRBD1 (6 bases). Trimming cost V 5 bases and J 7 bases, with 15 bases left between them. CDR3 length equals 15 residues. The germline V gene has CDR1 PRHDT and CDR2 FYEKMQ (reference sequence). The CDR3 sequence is CASSPRGGANSPLHF. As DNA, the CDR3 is TGTGCCAGCAGCCCCCGGGGGGGGGCGAATTCACCCCTCCACTTT.

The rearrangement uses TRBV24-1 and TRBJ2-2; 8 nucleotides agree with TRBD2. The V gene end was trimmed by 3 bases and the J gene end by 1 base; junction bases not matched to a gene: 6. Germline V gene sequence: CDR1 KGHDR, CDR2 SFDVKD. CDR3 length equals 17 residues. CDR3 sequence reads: CATSDPLAGGNTGELFF. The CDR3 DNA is TGTGCCACCAGTGATCCCTTGGCGGGGGGGAACACCGGGGAGCTGTTTTTT.

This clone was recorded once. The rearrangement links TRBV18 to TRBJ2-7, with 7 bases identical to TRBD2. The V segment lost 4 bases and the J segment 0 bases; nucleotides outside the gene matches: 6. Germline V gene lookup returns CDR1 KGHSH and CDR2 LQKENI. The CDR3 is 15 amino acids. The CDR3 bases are TGTGCCAGCTCACGGCAGGGAGGGTTCTCCTACGAGCAGTACTTC. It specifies CASSRQGGFSYEQYF.

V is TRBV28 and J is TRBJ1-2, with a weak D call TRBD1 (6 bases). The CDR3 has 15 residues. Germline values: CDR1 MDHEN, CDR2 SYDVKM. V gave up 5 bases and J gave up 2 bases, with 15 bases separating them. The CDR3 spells CASSLTGTINYGYTF. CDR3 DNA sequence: TGTGCCAGCAGTCTTACAGGGACGATCAACTATGGCTACACCTTC.

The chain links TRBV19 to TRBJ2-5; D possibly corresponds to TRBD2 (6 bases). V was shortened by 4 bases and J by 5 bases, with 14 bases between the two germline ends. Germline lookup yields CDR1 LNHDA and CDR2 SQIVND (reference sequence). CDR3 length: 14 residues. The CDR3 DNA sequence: TGTGCCAGTAGTACGGGGGAGTGGTACGAGACCCAGTACTTC. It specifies CASSTGEWYETQYF.

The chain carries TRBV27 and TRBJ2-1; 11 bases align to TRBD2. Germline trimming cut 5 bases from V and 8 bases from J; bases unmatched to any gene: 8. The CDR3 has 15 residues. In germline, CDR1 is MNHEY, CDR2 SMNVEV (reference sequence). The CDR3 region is CASSITSGRGHEQFF. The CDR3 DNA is TGTGCCAGCAGTATAACTAGCGGGAGAGGGCATGAGCAGTTCTTC.

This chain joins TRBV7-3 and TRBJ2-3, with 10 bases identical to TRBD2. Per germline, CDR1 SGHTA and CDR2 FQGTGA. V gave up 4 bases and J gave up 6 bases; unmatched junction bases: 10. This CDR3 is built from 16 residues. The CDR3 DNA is TGTGCCAGCAGCTCTAAAGCGGGAGGGCCTTGGGATACGCAGTATTTT. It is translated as CASSSKAGGPWDTQYF.

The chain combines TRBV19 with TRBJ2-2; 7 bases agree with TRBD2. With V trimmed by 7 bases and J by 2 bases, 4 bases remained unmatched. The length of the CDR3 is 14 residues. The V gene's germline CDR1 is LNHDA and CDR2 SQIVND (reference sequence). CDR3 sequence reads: CASTAGVNTGELFF. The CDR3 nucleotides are TGTGCCAGTACGGCGGGAGTTAACACCGGGGAGCTGTTTTTT.

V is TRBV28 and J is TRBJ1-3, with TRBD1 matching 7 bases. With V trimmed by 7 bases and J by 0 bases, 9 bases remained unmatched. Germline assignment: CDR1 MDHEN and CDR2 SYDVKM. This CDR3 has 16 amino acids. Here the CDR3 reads CASKTLGDSSGNTIYF. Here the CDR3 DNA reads TGTGCCAGCAAAACACTAGGGGACAGCTCTGGAAACACCATATATTTT.

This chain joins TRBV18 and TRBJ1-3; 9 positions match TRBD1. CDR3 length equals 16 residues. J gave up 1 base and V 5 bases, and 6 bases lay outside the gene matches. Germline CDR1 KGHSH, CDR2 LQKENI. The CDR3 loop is CASSSGTGSSGNTIYF. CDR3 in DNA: TGTGCCAGCTCATCCGGGACAGGGAGTTCTGGAAACACCATATATTTT.

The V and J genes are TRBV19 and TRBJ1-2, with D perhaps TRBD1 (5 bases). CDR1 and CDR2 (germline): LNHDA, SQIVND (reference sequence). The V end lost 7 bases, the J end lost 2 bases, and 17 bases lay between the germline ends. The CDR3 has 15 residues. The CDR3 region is CASNPRKTANYGYTF. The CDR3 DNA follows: TGTGCCAGTAACCCCCGTAAGACAGCCAACTATGGCTACACCTTC.

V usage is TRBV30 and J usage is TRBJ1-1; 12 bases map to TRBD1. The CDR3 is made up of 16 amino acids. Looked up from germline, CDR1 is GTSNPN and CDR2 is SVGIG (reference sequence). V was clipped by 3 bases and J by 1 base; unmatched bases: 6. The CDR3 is CAWRGTGGYGNTEAFF. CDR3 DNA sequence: TGTGCCTGGAGAGGGACAGGGGGCTACGGGAACACTGAAGCTTTCTTT.

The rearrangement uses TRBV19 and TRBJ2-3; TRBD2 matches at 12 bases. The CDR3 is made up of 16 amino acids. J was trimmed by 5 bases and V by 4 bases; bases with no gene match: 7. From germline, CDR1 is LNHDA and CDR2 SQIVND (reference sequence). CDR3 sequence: CASSRPGGLAGDTQYF. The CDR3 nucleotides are TGTGCCAGTAGTAGACCTGGGGGACTAGCGGGAGATACGCAGTATTTT.

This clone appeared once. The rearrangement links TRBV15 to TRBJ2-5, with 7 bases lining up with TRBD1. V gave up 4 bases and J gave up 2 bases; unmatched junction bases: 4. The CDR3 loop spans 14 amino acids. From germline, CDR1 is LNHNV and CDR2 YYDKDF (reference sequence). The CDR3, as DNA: TGTGCCACCAGCATCGGGGACAGACAAGAGACCCAGTACTTC. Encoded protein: CATSIGDRQETQYF.